This T cell receptor (beta chain) was identified during a study of blood T cells in healthy people across ages. Whole-study results and caveats: Diversity of TCR beta per million T cells declined in a roughly linear way with age. Conclusively comparing naive with antigen-experienced cells was impossible with unsorted PBMCs.

CDR1 is SGHDN, CDR2 FVKESK, per germline. With V trimmed by 0 bases and J by 0 bases, 8 bases remained unmatched. The CDR3 runs 19 residues. With a J-beta primer mix and a sample-barcoded 5' primer, a second PCR ran roughly 6 to 11 cycles. TCRdb called the 5' RACE reads again in MiXCR, with one record for every CDR3 protein. This table holds 1.4 million or so distinct CDR3 sequences, less than 45% found once. This clonotype was picked up a small number of times. The antigen remains unidentified. This sequence was found in a woman under 30 in good health. Sample: blood. The chain recombines TRBV14 with TRBJ2-3, with 11 nucleotides matching TRBD2. CDR3 nucleotide sequence: TGTGCCAGCAGCCAAGATTGGATTTGGACTAGCGGGAGCACAGATACGCAGTATTTT. Translating gives CASSQDWIWTSGSTDTQYF.